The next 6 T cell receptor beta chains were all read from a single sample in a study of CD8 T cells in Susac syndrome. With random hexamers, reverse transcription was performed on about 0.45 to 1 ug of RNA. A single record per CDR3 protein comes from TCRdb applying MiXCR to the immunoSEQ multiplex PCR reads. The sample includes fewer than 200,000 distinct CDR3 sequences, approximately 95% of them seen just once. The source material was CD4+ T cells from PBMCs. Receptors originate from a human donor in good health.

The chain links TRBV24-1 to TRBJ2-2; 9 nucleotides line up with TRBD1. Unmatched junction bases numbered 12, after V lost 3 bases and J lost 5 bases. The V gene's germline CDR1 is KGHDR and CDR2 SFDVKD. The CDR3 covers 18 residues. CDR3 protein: CATSDALPGQGYTGELFF. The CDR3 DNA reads TGTGCCACCAGTGATGCCCTTCCGGGACAGGGATATACCGGGGAGCTGTTTTTT.

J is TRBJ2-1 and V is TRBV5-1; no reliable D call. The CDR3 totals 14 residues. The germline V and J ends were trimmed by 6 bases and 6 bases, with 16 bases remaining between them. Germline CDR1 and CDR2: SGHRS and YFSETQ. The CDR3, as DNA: TGCGCCAGCAATCAGGTTTCCCCCCCCAATGAGCAGTTCTTC. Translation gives CASNQVSPPNEQFF.

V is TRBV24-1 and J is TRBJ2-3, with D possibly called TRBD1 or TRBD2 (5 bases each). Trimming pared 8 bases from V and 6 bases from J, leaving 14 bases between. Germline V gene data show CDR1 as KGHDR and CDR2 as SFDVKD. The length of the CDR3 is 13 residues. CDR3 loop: CATNVGAGDTQYF. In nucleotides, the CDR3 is TGTGCCACCAATGTCGGGGCAGGGGATACGCAGTATTTT.

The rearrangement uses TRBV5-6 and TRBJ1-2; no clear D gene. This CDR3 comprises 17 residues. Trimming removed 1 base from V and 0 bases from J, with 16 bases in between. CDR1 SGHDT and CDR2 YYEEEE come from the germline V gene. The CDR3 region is CASSLLRTRVTNYGYTF. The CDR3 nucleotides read TGTGCCAGCAGCTTGTTACGGACCAGAGTTACTAACTATGGCTACACCTTC.

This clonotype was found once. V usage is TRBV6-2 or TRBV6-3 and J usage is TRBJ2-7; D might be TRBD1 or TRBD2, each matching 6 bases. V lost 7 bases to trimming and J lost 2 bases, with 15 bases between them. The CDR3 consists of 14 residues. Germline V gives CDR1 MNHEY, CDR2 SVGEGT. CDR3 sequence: CASTYKGGPYEQYV. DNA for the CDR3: TGTGCCAGCACCTACAAGGGGGGACCCTACGAGCAGTACGTC.

The CDR3 loop reads CASSAGLSSGANVLTF. CDR3 in DNA: TGTGCCAGCAGTGCCGGACTGAGCTCTGGGGCCAACGTCCTGACTTTC. The chain is built from TRBV2 and TRBJ2-6; D perhaps matches TRBD2 (5 bases). V was cut by 4 bases and J by 0 bases, with 10 bases left in between. Germline assignment: CDR1 SNHLY and CDR2 FYNNEI. The CDR3 has 16 residues.